This T cell receptor (beta chain) was sequenced during a study of blood T cell repertoires in COVID-19. The table came from immunoSEQ multiplex PCR; TCRdb's copy has only in-frame clones and leaves some out. The profile shows more than 75,000 clones, approximately 90% of them singletons. V was pared by 5 bases and J by 7 bases, with 6 bases between. The CDR3 is made up of 11 amino acids. In germline, CDR1 is ENHRY, CDR2 SYGVKD. In its sample, this clone was seen once. J is TRBJ2-1 and V is TRBV10-3; D remains unclear. This clonotype originated in a man aged 50 or older with acute or convalescent COVID-19. What was sequenced was peripheral blood. The CDR3 DNA reads as TGTGCCATCAGTAAGGAGAATGAGCAGTTCTTC. Protein: CAISKENEQFF.